One sample yielded the 21 T cell receptor beta chains listed below, sequenced in a study of radiotherapy plus CTLA-4 blockade in lung cancer. Profiling relied on immunoSEQ multiplex PCR, and the TCRdb table lists in-frame clones only, not all of them. Of about 120,000 clones in the sample, more than 75% were seen once. Sequenced here: peripheral blood, sampled from a patient treated with radiotherapy plus ipilimumab. These receptors all stem from a human donor with non-small cell lung cancer that progressed on radiotherapy plus ipilimumab. Some clones in this sample may be carry-over from other donors' samples.

The rearrangement links TRBV30 to TRBJ1-4; D gene uncertain. V lost 3 bases and J lost 6, with 8 bases in between. In germline, CDR1 is GTSNPN, CDR2 SVGIG (reference sequence). This CDR3 is 12 amino acids long. This CDR3 reads CAWSRAHEKLFF. The CDR3 DNA reads TGTGCCTGGAGCCGCGCGCATGAAAAACTGTTTTTT.

The V and J genes are TRBV27 and TRBJ1-6; 7 nucleotides align to TRBD1. The CDR3 spans 14 residues. J gave up 10 bases and V 7 bases, and 10 bases lay outside the gene matches. Germline V lookup: CDR1 MNHEY, CDR2 SMNVEV (reference sequence). CDR3 region: CASTSTGSRSPLHF. The CDR3 DNA sequence: TGTGCCAGCACCTCGACAGGGAGCAGGTCACCCCTCCACTTT.

V usage is TRBV4-3 and J usage is TRBJ2-6, with D possibly matching TRBD2 (5 bases). V lost 4 bases and J lost 5, with 18 bases in between. The length of the CDR3 is 17 residues. The V gene's germline CDR1 is LGHNA and CDR2 YSLEER. For the CDR3, the DNA is TGCGCCAGCAGCCTCCGGACGGGGTTTTCTCGGGCCAACGTCCTGACTTTC. Protein product: CASSLRTGFSRANVLTF.

J is TRBJ2-5 and V is TRBV5-1; TRBD2 aligns across 10 bases. CDR1 and CDR2 from the germline V gene are SGHRS and YFSETQ. With V trimmed by 4 bases and J by 0 bases, 6 bases remained unmatched. CDR3 length: 16 amino acids. The CDR3 region has the DNA TGCGCCAGCAGCACGACTAGCGGGCGCTACCAAGAGACCCAGTACTTC. Translation gives CASSTTSGRYQETQYF.

The chain carries TRBV7-8 and TRBJ2-5; 8 nucleotides line up with TRBD1. The J segment lost 4 bases and the V segment lost 1 base, leaving 5 bases of the junction unmatched. This CDR3 spans 15 amino acids. Germline V gene data show CDR1 as SGHVS and CDR2 as FQNEAQ. In DNA, the CDR3 is TGTGCCAGCAGCTTAGGACAGGGGATCGGAGAGACCCAGTACTTC. Encoded protein: CASSLGQGIGETQYF.

The rearrangement links TRBV15 to TRBJ2-7; possible D gene TRBD1, 6 bases. The CDR3 covers 13 residues. The germline gives CDR1 LNHNV, CDR2 YYDKDF (reference sequence). With 0 bases removed from V and 7 bases from J, the gap between germline ends came to 10 bases. The CDR3 nucleotides read TGTGCCACCAGCAGAGATCTGCAGGGGGAGCAGTACTTC. It is translated as CATSRDLQGEQYF.

The chain joins TRBV6-4 to TRBJ2-1; D might be TRBD1 (5 bases). Germline V gene sequence: CDR1 MRHNA, CDR2 SNTAGT. V was clipped by 3 bases and J by 6 bases, with 12 bases between them. The length of the CDR3 is 14 residues. CDR3 sequence reads: CASSDWTQGNEQFF. The CDR3 coding sequence is TGTGCCAGCAGTGATTGGACCCAGGGCAATGAGCAGTTCTTC.

The chain couples TRBV7-9 to TRBJ1-1; weak D call: TRBD1 (6 bases). The germline V gene encodes CDR1 SEHNR and CDR2 FQNEAQ (reference sequence). The ends were cut back, 3 bases at V and 2 bases at J, with 10 bases in the middle. The CDR3 covers 14 residues. The CDR3 sequence: CASSFGRGNTEAFF. CDR3 sequence (DNA): TGTGCCAGCAGCTTCGGCAGGGGTAACACTGAAGCTTTCTTT.

The rearrangement uses TRBV7-3 and TRBJ2-7; D not certain. The CDR3 is 14 residues long. Germline CDR1 reads SGHTA; CDR2 reads FQGTGA. Trimming pared 1 base from V and 5 bases from J, leaving 12 bases between. CDR3 sequence reads: CASSLSWTDDEQYF. The CDR3 nucleotides are TGTGCCAGCAGCTTAAGTTGGACGGACGACGAGCAGTACTTC.

The chain is built from TRBV7-9 and TRBJ1-1; D gene unclear. Trimming took 3 bases from V and 0 from J, leaving 11 bases between them. The CDR3 sequence is 15 residues long. Germline CDR1 is SEHNR and CDR2 is FQNEAQ (reference sequence). CDR3 sequence (DNA): TGTGCCAGCAGCTTTAATATGGGAATGAACACTGAAGCTTTCTTT. Translated, it gives CASSFNMGMNTEAFF.

The V call is TRBV25-1, the J call TRBJ1-6, with D unresolved. In germline, CDR1 is MGHDK, CDR2 SYGVNS. Trimming took off 1 base at V and 6 bases at J, with 10 bases between the two ends. The CDR3 covers 15 residues. CDR3 region: CASSELSPSNSPLHF. In nucleotides, the CDR3 is TGTGCCAGCAGTGAATTATCTCCGAGTAATTCACCCCTCCACTTT.

The chain uses TRBV2 and TRBJ2-4, with 7 positions matching TRBD2. Losses at the gene ends were 5 bases for V and 2 bases for J; bases not matched to a gene: 6. The germline gives CDR1 SNHLY, CDR2 FYNNEI. The CDR3 runs 15 residues. The CDR3 DNA is TGTGCCAGCAGTCTGTCGGGGGGAACCAAAAACATTCAGTACTTC. This translates into CASSLSGGTKNIQYF.

This clone has a single count. Other nucleotide sequences in the sample specify the same CDR3. The chain has TRBV19 and TRBJ1-1; a possible D gene is TRBD1 (5 bases). The CDR3 runs 14 residues. Deletions cut 1 base from V and 3 bases from J, with 9 bases between. The germline V gene has CDR1 LNHDA and CDR2 SQIVND (reference sequence). CDR3 sequence: CASSIGQGYTEAFF. CDR3 DNA sequence: TGTGCCAGTAGTATAGGCCAGGGCTACACTGAAGCTTTCTTT.

The chain links TRBV6-5 to TRBJ2-3; D possibly corresponds to TRBD1 (6 bases). The CDR3 runs to 14 residues. V was shortened by 6 bases and J by 1 base, with 11 bases between the two germline ends. Per germline, CDR1 MNHEY and CDR2 SVGAGI. The CDR3 DNA is TGTGCCAGCAGGAGGGACATCGGCACAGATACGCAGTATTTT. This translates into CASRRDIGTDTQYF.

This chain uses TRBV7-9 with TRBJ1-5; 7 bases align to TRBD1. V gave up 4 bases and J gave up 6 bases; unmatched junction bases: 12. CDR3 size: 16 residues. From germline, CDR1 is SEHNR and CDR2 FQNEAQ (reference sequence). CDR3 region: CASSSNIQGFGQPQHF. CDR3 nucleotide sequence: TGTGCCAGCAGCTCGAACATACAGGGGTTTGGTCAGCCCCAGCATTTT.

This chain joins TRBV5-4 and TRBJ1-1; D ambiguous. Germline V gives CDR1 SGHNT, CDR2 YYREEE (reference sequence). This CDR3 has 14 amino acids. V lost 0 bases, J lost 1 base, and 7 bases lay in between. CDR3 sequence reads: CASSLGVTNTEAFF. In DNA form, the CDR3 reads TGTGCCAGCAGCTTGGGGGTTACGAACACTGAAGCTTTCTTT.

This chain's CDR3 is CASSAPAGASNSPLHF. The CDR3 nucleotides read TGTGCCAGCAGCGCCCCGGCCGGGGCTAGTAATTCACCCCTCCACTTT. The genes are TRBV9 and TRBJ1-6, with D tentatively TRBD1 (5 bases). CDR1 and CDR2 from the germline V gene are SGDLS and YYNGEE. CDR3 size: 16 residues. Trimming stripped 3 bases from V and 6 bases from J, with 16 bases between.

The chain joins TRBV7-3 to TRBJ1-5, with 7 bases aligning to TRBD1. The germline V gene encodes CDR1 SGHTA and CDR2 FQGTGA. The CDR3 extends over 13 amino acids. The V segment lost 4 bases and the J segment 7 bases; nucleotides outside the gene matches: 4. The CDR3 bases are TGTGCCAGCAGCTCGGACAGGTCCCAGCCCCAGCATTTT. Its protein is CASSSDRSQPQHF.

The V call is TRBV7-9, the J call TRBJ2-5; TRBD2 matches at 9 bases. Per germline, CDR1 SEHNR and CDR2 FQNEAQ (reference sequence). The CDR3 contains 15 residues. Trimming took 5 bases from V and 4 from J; bases not matched to a gene: 8. The CDR3 loop is CASSPKRGAPETQYF. The DNA for the CDR3 is TGTGCCAGCAGCCCGAAGCGGGGGGCCCCAGAGACCCAGTACTTC.

The rearrangement links TRBV4-2 to TRBJ2-2; D not resolved. CDR3 size: 15 residues. Germline V CDR1 and CDR2: LGHNA, YNFKEQ. Trimming shortened V by 4 bases and J by 0 bases, and 9 bases separated the two germline ends. The CDR3 nucleotides read TGTGCCAGCAGCCGTGGTGGCGCGAACACCGGGGAGCTGTTTTTT. Residues: CASSRGGANTGELFF.

The genes are TRBV30 and TRBJ1-1; D remains unclear. Per germline, CDR1 GTSNPN and CDR2 SVGIG (reference sequence). Between the trimmed V and J ends, which lost 3 bases and 0 bases, there was a span of 8 bases. This CDR3 spans 13 amino acids. The CDR3 loop reads CAWSGRLNTEAFF. The CDR3 nucleotides are TGTGCCTGGAGCGGTAGGTTGAACACTGAAGCTTTCTTT.